A selection of T cell receptor beta chains follows, all from one sample in a study of blood T cell repertoires in COVID-19. Profiled with immunoSEQ multiplex PCR; TCRdb holds only in-frame clones, not every one. The sample holds about 250,000 clones, 85% to 90% seen once. The specimen sequenced was PBMCs or T cells enriched from blood (not recorded which). These receptors were collected from a man aged 18-30 years who had recovered from COVID-19. Each CDR3 is given with its conserved first and last residue. Fields, in order: CDR3 protein, CDR3 length, V gene.

CDR3 protein: CASSMTGSGANVLTF; CDR3 length: 15; V gene: TRBV28
CDR3 protein: CASSQSLERVQSTNSPLHF; CDR3 length: 19; V gene: TRBV3-1/TRBV3-2
CDR3 protein: CATSRDRGPYEQYF; CDR3 length: 14; V gene: TRBV15
CDR3 protein: CASSPGTPNTGELFF; CDR3 length: 15; V gene: TRBV5-1
CDR3 protein: CASSLASGGDTDTQYF; CDR3 length: 16; V gene: TRBV11-2
CDR3 protein: CASSLQGANTEAFF; CDR3 length: 14; V gene: TRBV3-1/TRBV3-2
CDR3 protein: CASSQGLFLGNQPQHF; CDR3 length: 16; V gene: TRBV3-1/TRBV3-2
CDR3 protein: CASSEAGTGSYEQYF; CDR3 length: 15; V gene: TRBV6-1
CDR3 protein: CASSLGPAINYGYTF; CDR3 length: 15; V gene: TRBV11-2
CDR3 protein: CASSEGAQGSPLHF; CDR3 length: 14; V gene: TRBV5-1
CDR3 protein: CASSQDSQGANIQYF; CDR3 length: 15; V gene: TRBV4-1
CDR3 protein: CSVSGGTYNEQFF; CDR3 length: 13; V gene: TRBV29-1
CDR3 protein: CASSLARTGEAFF; CDR3 length: 13; V gene: TRBV5-1
CDR3 protein: CASSLGTGSTDTQYF; CDR3 length: 15; V gene: TRBV7-9
CDR3 protein: CASRTGRTVHTNEKLFF; CDR3 length: 17; V gene: TRBV19
CDR3 protein: CASSLGPGGEETQYF; CDR3 length: 15; V gene: TRBV5-1
CDR3 protein: CASSRSLAGVTDTQYF; CDR3 length: 16; V gene: TRBV7-9
CDR3 protein: CASSLSRGGSPLHF; CDR3 length: 14; V gene: TRBV27
CDR3 protein: CASSQAGIVTEAFF; CDR3 length: 14; V gene: TRBV27
CDR3 protein: CASRPGAGGLEQYF; CDR3 length: 14; V gene: TRBV10-2
CDR3 protein: CASSQEGSIQYF; CDR3 length: 12; V gene: TRBV3-1/TRBV3-2
CDR3 protein: CASSQDLRRPSPGGRARNEQFF; CDR3 length: 22; V gene: TRBV3-1/TRBV3-2
CDR3 protein: CASSLKFGTSYNEQFF; CDR3 length: 16; V gene: TRBV5-5
CDR3 protein: CSVEGYWGHDNEQFF; CDR3 length: 15; V gene: TRBV29-1
CDR3 protein: CASSDTGQKYAFF; CDR3 length: 13; V gene: TRBV6-1
CDR3 protein: CASSSRAGIGETQYF; CDR3 length: 15; V gene: TRBV28
CDR3 protein: CASSLAPVNTEAFF; CDR3 length: 14; V gene: TRBV11-2
CDR3 protein: CASSPPNGDNEKLFF; CDR3 length: 15; V gene: TRBV18
CDR3 protein: CASSFRGSGEKLFF; CDR3 length: 14; V gene: TRBV11-3
CDR3 protein: CASSPERGGGYGYTF; CDR3 length: 15; V gene: TRBV7-9
CDR3 protein: CASRTGPQTGQPQHF; CDR3 length: 15; V gene: TRBV5-1